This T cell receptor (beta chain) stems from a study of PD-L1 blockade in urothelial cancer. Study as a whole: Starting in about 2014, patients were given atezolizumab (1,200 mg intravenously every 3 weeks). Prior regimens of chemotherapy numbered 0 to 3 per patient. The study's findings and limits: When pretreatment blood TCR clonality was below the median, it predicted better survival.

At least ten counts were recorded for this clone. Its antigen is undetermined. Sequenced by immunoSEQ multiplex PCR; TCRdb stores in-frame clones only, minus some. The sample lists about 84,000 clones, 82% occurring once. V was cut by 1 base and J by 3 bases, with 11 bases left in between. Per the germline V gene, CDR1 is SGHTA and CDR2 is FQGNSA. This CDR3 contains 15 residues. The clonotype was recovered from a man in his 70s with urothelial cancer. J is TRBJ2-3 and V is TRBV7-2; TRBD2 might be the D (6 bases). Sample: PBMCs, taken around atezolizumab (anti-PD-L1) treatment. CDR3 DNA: TGTGCCAGCAGCTTAGGGCGGGGAGCAACAGATACGCAGTATTTT. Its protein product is CASSLGRGATDTQYF.